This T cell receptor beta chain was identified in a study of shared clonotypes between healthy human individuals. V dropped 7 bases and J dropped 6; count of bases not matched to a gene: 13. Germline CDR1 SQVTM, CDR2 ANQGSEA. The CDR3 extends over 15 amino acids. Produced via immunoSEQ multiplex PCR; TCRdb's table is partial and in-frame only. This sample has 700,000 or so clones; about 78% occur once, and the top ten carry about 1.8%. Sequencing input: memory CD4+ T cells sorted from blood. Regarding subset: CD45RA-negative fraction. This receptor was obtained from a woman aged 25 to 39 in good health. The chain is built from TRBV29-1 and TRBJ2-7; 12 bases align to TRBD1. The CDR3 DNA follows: TGCAGCGCGGGGCGGGGGACAGGGGGCTTCGGCGAGCAGTACTTC. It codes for CSAGRGTGGFGEQYF.